A selection of T cell receptor beta chains follows, all from one sample in a study of T cell clones after liver transplantation. Measured with immunoSEQ multiplex PCR; TCRdb has only the in-frame clones, and not every one. Here the sample spans under 35,000 clones, just under 95% being singletons. The sample in question was CD8+ T cells from blood, obtained 12 months after liver transplant. The source of these receptors is a human patient who received a liver transplant. Some T cells could come from the graft donor. Each CDR3 is given with its conserved first and last residue. D genes are given only for firm matches. Expanded clones are given a class, and other clones once, few, many or no size at all.

>NA|14|TRBV2|TRBD1|TRBJ2-7
TGTGCCAGCAGTCCAGGGACAGGCCCCTACGAGCAGTACTTC
CASSPGTGPYEQYF
>NA|14|TRBV4-1|NA|TRBJ1-1
TGCGCCAGCAGCCAAGACAGGATGAACACTGAAGCTTTCTTT
CASSQDRMNTEAFF
>NA|14|TRBV27|NA|TRBJ2-5
TGTGCCAGCGGCGACGGTGGAGGGATAGAGACCCAGTACTTC
CASGDGGGIETQYF
>NA|13|TRBV27|NA|TRBJ2-3
TGTGCCAGTAGTTTTGTGAGCACAGATACGCAGTATTTT
CASSFVSTDTQYF
>NA|15|TRBV27|NA|TRBJ2-3
TGTGCCAGCAGTCCCAGGGACTCAACCACAGATACGCAGTATTTT
CASSPRDSTTDTQYF
>NA|14|TRBV6-1|NA|TRBJ1-2
TGTGCCAGCACTCCCCGGACAGACACTCTTTGGTCGACCTTC
CASTPRTDTLWSTF
>NA|18|TRBV27|NA|TRBJ2-3
TGTGCCAGCAGTTTACTTTCGGGGGGAGGGGGCGGCACAGATACGCAGTATTTT
CASSLLSGGGGGTDTQYF
>NA|15|TRBV5-1|NA|TRBJ1-4
TGCGCCAGCAGCGTAACCGGGACCTTCAATGAAAAACTGTTTTTT
CASSVTGTFNEKLFF
>few|14|TRBV27|NA|TRBJ1-1
TGTGCCAGCAGTTTACAGTCGCCTCGGGGTGAAGCTTTCTTT
CASSLQSPRGEAFF
>NA|14|TRBV30|NA|TRBJ2-7
TGTGCCTGGAGTGGGGCAGGGATGTACTACGAGCAGTACTTC
CAWSGAGMYYEQYF
>NA|15|TRBV7-8|NA|TRBJ2-7
TGTGCCAGCAGCTTAGGACAAGGACCGAGCTACGAGCAGTACTTC
CASSLGQGPSYEQYF
>NA|14|TRBV13|NA|TRBJ2-5
TGTGCCAGCAGCGCTAGGGTGTACCAAGAGACCCAGTACTTC
CASSARVYQETQYF
>NA|17|TRBV19|NA|TRBJ1-5
TGTGCCAGTAGTATTGATCTCGGCACCCCGAGCAATCAGCCCCAGCATTTT
CASSIDLGTPSNQPQHF
>NA|14|TRBV5-4|NA|TRBJ1-2
TGTGCCAGCACCATGACGGGGATCAGCTATGGCTACACCTTC
CASTMTGISYGYTF
>NA|22|TRBV21-1|NA|TRBJ2-3
TGTGCCAGCAGCAAAAAAGCGGATTATGGTATAGCGGGAGGGGTTTGGACAGATACGCAGTATTTT
CASSKKADYGIAGGVWTDTQYF
>NA|16|TRBV7-9|NA|TRBJ1-5
TGTGCCAGCAGCTCGACAGAGATCTATAGCAATCAGCCCCAGCATTTT
CASSSTEIYSNQPQHF
>NA|14|TRBV6-7|TRBD2|TRBJ2-7
TGTGCCAGCAGCTCCACTAGCGGACCGGGGGAGCAGTACTTC
CASSSTSGPGEQYF
>NA|16|TRBV11-3|NA|TRBJ2-1
TGTGCCAGCAGCCCGCTTCGGGGGATGTCCTACAATGAGCAGTTCTTC
CASSPLRGMSYNEQFF
>NA|15|TRBV11-3|NA|TRBJ1-2
TGTGCCAGCAGCTCCCGGTGGGGCCTCAACTATGGCTACACCTTC
CASSSRWGLNYGYTF
>NA|14|TRBV7-9|TRBD1|TRBJ2-1
TGTGCCAGCAGCCTAGACGGACAGGGCAATGAGCAGTTCTTC
CASSLDGQGNEQFF
>NA|13|TRBV19|TRBD2|TRBJ2-7
TGTGCCAGTAGTCCGGGACTATTCTACGAGCAGTACTTC
CASSPGLFYEQYF
>NA|15|TRBV30|TRBD1|TRBJ1-2
TGTGCCTGGCTGAGACAGGGCGAGACTAACTATGGCTACACCTTC
CAWLRQGETNYGYTF
>NA|12|TRBV9|NA|TRBJ1-3
TGTGCCAGCAGCGGCCCTGTAAACACCATATATTTT
CASSGPVNTIYF
>NA|15|TRBV5-6|NA|TRBJ2-5
TGTGCCAGCAGCTTGACAGACTCGACCCAAGAGACCCAGTACTTC
CASSLTDSTQETQYF
>NA|15|TRBV27|TRBD1|TRBJ2-7
TGTGCCAGCAGACTCGGGACAGGGGGTTCCCACGAGCAGTACTTC
CASRLGTGGSHEQYF
>NA|13|TRBV28|NA|TRBJ2-5
TGTGCCAGCAGTTTTGGACAGCAAGAGACCCAGTACTTC
CASSFGQQETQYF
>NA|13|TRBV9|TRBD2|TRBJ2-7
TGTGCCAGCAGCGTCGGAGGGGAGGGCGAGCAGTACTTC
CASSVGGEGEQYF
>NA|16|TRBV16|NA|TRBJ1-2
TGTGCCAGCAGCCTTACGATAGGGAATCTCGGCTATGGCTACACCTTC
CASSLTIGNLGYGYTF
>once|15|TRBV4-1|NA|TRBJ2-7
TGCGCCAGCAGCCAAGATCCGGGCGGAGACTACGAGCAGTACTTC
CASSQDPGGDYEQYF